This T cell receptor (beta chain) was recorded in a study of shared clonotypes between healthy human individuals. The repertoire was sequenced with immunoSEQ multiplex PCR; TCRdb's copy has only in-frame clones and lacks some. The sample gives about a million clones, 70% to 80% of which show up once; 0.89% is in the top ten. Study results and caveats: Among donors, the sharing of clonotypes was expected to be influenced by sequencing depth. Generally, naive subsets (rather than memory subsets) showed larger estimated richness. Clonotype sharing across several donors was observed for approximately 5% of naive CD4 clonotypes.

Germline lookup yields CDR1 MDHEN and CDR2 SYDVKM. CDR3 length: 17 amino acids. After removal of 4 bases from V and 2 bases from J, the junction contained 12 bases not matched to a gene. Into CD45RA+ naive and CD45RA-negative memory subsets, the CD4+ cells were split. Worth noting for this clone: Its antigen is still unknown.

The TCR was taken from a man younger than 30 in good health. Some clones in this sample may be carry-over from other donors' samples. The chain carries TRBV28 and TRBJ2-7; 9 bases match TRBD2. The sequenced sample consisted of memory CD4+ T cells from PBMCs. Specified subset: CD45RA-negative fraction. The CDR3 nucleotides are TGTGCCAGCAGTTCTCTGACTAGCGGCTTACCGACCTACGAGCAGTACTTC. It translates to CASSSLTSGLPTYEQYF.